What follows are 10 T cell receptor beta chains derived from one specimen sequenced in a study of shared clonotypes between healthy human individuals. Profiled with immunoSEQ multiplex PCR; TCRdb holds only in-frame clones, not every one. Among about 330,000 clones listed, around 87% were seen once. The source material was memory CD8+ T cells sorted from blood. Subset meaning: CD45RO+ cells pooled with CCR7-negative TemRA cells. The receptors shown here come from a man younger than 35 in good health.

This clone appeared a single time. The chain has TRBV27 and TRBJ1-6; D remains ambiguous. CDR3 length: 13 amino acids. CDR1 MNHEY and CDR2 SMNVEV come from the germline V gene (reference sequence). Trimming left V 6 bases short and J 3 bases short, with 6 bases between. CDR3 sequence: CASSGSYNSPLHF. The CDR3 nucleotides read TGTGCCAGCAGCGGGAGCTATAATTCACCCCTCCACTTT.

The chain links TRBV5-4 to TRBJ2-7; 7 nucleotides line up with TRBD1. This CDR3 contains 15 residues. Germline assignment: CDR1 SGHNT and CDR2 YYREEE (reference sequence). The V gene end was trimmed by 4 bases and the J gene end by 2 bases; junction bases not matched to a gene: 9. The CDR3 region has the DNA TGTGCCAGCAGCCTGAGGACAGGCGGTACCTACGAGCAGTACTTC. It is translated as CASSLRTGGTYEQYF.

The V gene is TRBV27, the J gene TRBJ1-6; a possible D gene is TRBD1 (6 bases). The germline gives CDR1 MNHEY, CDR2 SMNVEV (reference sequence). The CDR3 consists of 16 residues. V lost 4 bases to trimming and J lost 6 bases, with 16 bases between them. The CDR3 reads CASSSSQTGFNSPLHF. The CDR3 DNA is TGTGCCAGCAGTTCTTCCCAGACAGGCTTTAATTCACCCCTCCACTTT.

The chain links TRBV2 to TRBJ1-5, with 10 bases fitting TRBD1. The CDR3 length is 14 residues. The V and J ends lost 8 bases and 5 bases, in that order; junction bases with no gene match: 6. CDR1 SNHLY and CDR2 FYNNEI come from the germline V gene. The DNA for the CDR3 is TGTGCCAGCGATGGGACAGGGGCCTATCAGCCCCAGCATTTT. Translating it yields CASDGTGAYQPQHF.

This chain uses TRBV7-6 with TRBJ2-7; TRBD1 is a possible D gene (6 bases). V dropped 5 bases and J dropped 2 bases, with 13 bases sitting between them. This CDR3 is 14 amino acids long. CDR1 and CDR2 (germline): SGHVS, FNYEAQ. CDR3 sequence (DNA): TGTGCCAGCAGCCGGACAGCCCGTGCCTACGAGCAGTACTTC. It codes for CASSRTARAYEQYF.

This sequence joins TRBV7-6 and TRBJ2-7; D not certain. The CDR3 is 13 residues long. V shed 3 bases and J shed 5 bases, with 11 bases lying between them. Germline V gene sequence: CDR1 SGHVS, CDR2 FNYEAQ. CDR3 sequence: CASSLSAIDEQYF. The CDR3 coding sequence is TGTGCCAGCAGCTTGAGTGCGATCGACGAGCAGTACTTC.

The J gene is TRBJ1-2, the V gene TRBV7-9; the D is unclear. CDR3 length equals 14 residues. Germline loops: CDR1 SEHNR, CDR2 FQNEAQ (reference sequence). Trimming cost V 3 bases and J 2 bases, with 10 bases left between them. The CDR3 is CASSFTLLNYGYTF. In DNA, the CDR3 is TGTGCCAGCAGCTTCACTCTCCTGAACTATGGCTACACCTTC.

The V gene is TRBV11-2, the J gene TRBJ2-1; D gene uncertain. Trimming stripped 3 bases from V and 8 bases from J, with 20 bases between. In germline, CDR1 is SGHAT, CDR2 FQNNGV. The CDR3 runs to 16 residues. The DNA of the CDR3 is TGTGCCAGCAGCTTTCCCGTCGGGCATGCCGGTGATGAGCAGTTCTTC. Its protein product is CASSFPVGHAGDEQFF.

This clone was seen a single time. The chain joins TRBV4-2 to TRBJ1-2; D remains ambiguous. In germline, CDR1 is LGHNA, CDR2 YNFKEQ. The ends were cut back, 0 bases at V and 2 bases at J, with 13 bases in the middle. The length of the CDR3 is 16 residues. The CDR3 coding sequence is TGTGCCAGCAGCCAAGATGGGCCCGTAGTAAACTATGGCTACACCTTC. This translates into CASSQDGPVVNYGYTF.

The genes are TRBV27 and TRBJ2-7; possibly TRBD1 for D (5 bases). V was clipped by 0 bases and J by 5 bases, with 8 bases between them. Germline V lookup: CDR1 MNHEY, CDR2 SMNVEV (reference sequence). The CDR3 extends over 13 amino acids. The CDR3 bases are TGTGCCAGCAGTTTATCCAGGGCCCACGAGCAGTACTTC. This encodes CASSLSRAHEQYF.